Sequencing of this TCR beta chain was carried out in a study of CD8 T cells in Susac syndrome. The V gene's germline CDR1 is SQVTM and CDR2 ANQGSEA. CDR3 length: 11 amino acids. The RNA, 0.5 to 1 ug, was put through reverse transcription using random hexamers. TCRdb reprocessed the immunoSEQ multiplex PCR reads via MiXCR and lists one record per CDR3 protein. Here the sample spans around 190,000 distinct CDR3 sequences, around 95% being singletons. CD8+ and CD4+ T cells from blood underwent TCR beta sequencing, which was carried out in a high-throughput format. The rearrangement joins TRBV29-1 to TRBJ1-1; no reliable D call. The sequenced material came from CD8+ T cells from PBMCs. The sequence came from a human donor with multiple sclerosis. CDR3 amino acids: CTGKGDTEAFF. The CDR3 DNA sequence: TGCACTGGGAAAGGAGACACTGAAGCTTTCTTT.